These 10 T cell receptor beta chains originate from one sample sequenced in a study of identical twins. TCRdb independently ran MiXCR on the 5' RACE reads; one entry per CDR3 protein. The sample lists 640,000 or so distinct CDR3 sequences, around 6% occurring once. Sequences were obtained from naive T cells sorted from blood. The receptors come from a man between 18 and 29 years old in good health.

The chain is built from TRBV15 and TRBJ2-7; D possibly corresponds to TRBD1 (6 bases). Looked up from germline, CDR1 is LNHNV and CDR2 is YYDKDF (reference sequence). Trimming took off 0 bases at V and 3 bases at J, with 18 bases between the two ends. The CDR3 is 17 amino acids. The CDR3 loop reads CATSRDKRGHRVYEQYF. The DNA for the CDR3 is TGTGCCACCAGCAGAGATAAAAGGGGACACCGAGTCTACGAGCAGTACTTC.

The rearrangement uses TRBV2 and TRBJ2-1; maybe TRBD2 (6 bases). CDR1 and CDR2 from the germline V gene are SNHLY and FYNNEI. The CDR3 sequence is 13 residues long. V was trimmed by 11 bases and J by 7 bases, leaving 18 bases between them. The CDR3 spells CARTLAPRNEQFF. As DNA, the CDR3 is TGTGCCCGCACACTAGCCCCACGGAATGAGCAGTTCTTC. Drawing the rest from reference TRBV2 and TRBJ2-1, the complete variable domain is EPEVTQTPSHQVTQMGQEVILRCVPISNHLYFYWYRQILGQKVEFLVSFYNNEISEKSEIFDDQFSVERPDGSNFTLKIRSTKLEDSAMYFCARTLAPRNEQFFGPGTRLTVL.

This clonotype was seen ten or more times. This chain connects TRBV20-1 to TRBJ1-4; D unresolved. This CDR3 comprises 12 residues. Trimming removed 5 bases from V and 3 bases from J, with 7 bases in between. Germline CDR1 is DFQATT and CDR2 is SNEGSKA (reference sequence). CDR3 in DNA: TGCAGTGCTCCCGGATCTAATGAAAAACTGTTTTTT. It yields the protein CSAPGSNEKLFF.

The table lists this clonotype with many counts. The V and J genes are TRBV12-3 or TRBV12-4 and TRBJ2-2; 7 positions match TRBD1. CDR3 size: 15 residues. With V trimmed by 4 bases and J by 4 bases, 6 bases remained unmatched. The CDR3 nucleotides read TGTGCCAGCAGTTCCGGGACAGAAACCACCGGGGAGCTGTTTTTT. Residues: CASSSGTETTGELFF.

This clonotype was counted ten times or more. This chain links TRBV4-3 with TRBJ2-1, with TRBD2 matching over 10 bases. CDR3 size: 16 residues. V trimming: 4 bases; J trimming: 8 bases; junction bases outside the gene matches: 11. Germline V gives CDR1 LGHNA, CDR2 YSLEER. The CDR3 DNA sequence: TGCGCCAGCAGCCTCGCGGCTAGCGGGAGCAGGGATGAGCAGTTCTTC. Encoded protein: CASSLAASGSRDEQFF.

Of note for this clonotype: One end of the junction varies from germline; a read error may be responsible. The chain recombines TRBV10-3 with TRBJ2-1; 8 bases align to TRBD2. Per germline, CDR1 ENHRY and CDR2 SYGVKD. The CDR3 has 16 residues. CDR3 sequence (DNA): TGTGCCATCAGTGCCCCGGGAGGGCCTAGTGGGGATGAGCAGGTCTTC. Translated, it gives CAISAPGGPSGDEQVF.

Ten or more counts support this clonotype. In DNA, the CDR3 is TGTGCCAGCAGCTTACCTAGCGTGGTTGAGCAGTTCTTC. Its protein product is CASSLPSVVEQFF. The chain combines TRBV7-2 with TRBJ2-1; maybe TRBD2 (6 bases). Trimming took 2 bases from V and 9 from J, leaving 11 bases between them. There are 13 residues in the CDR3. Germline CDR1 SGHTA, CDR2 FQGNSA.

This clonotype came up a few times. The V call is TRBV7-9, the J call TRBJ2-7; D remains ambiguous. Deletions cut 2 bases from V and 2 bases from J, with 19 bases between. Germline V gene data show CDR1 as SEHNR and CDR2 as FQNEAQ (reference sequence). The CDR3 sequence is 17 residues long. CDR3 DNA sequence: TGTGCCAGCAGCTTACGGGTGGATAGGCGTCGCCCCTACGAGCAGTACGTC. Amino acid sequence: CASSLRVDRRRPYEQYV.

This clonotype appeared a few times. The rearrangement links TRBV15 to TRBJ1-4, with D maybe TRBD1 (5 bases). The CDR3 runs to 16 residues. Per the germline V gene, CDR1 is LNHNV and CDR2 is YYDKDF (reference sequence). V was pared by 0 bases and J by 5 bases, with 13 bases between. CDR3 DNA: TGTGCCACCAGCAGAGAGGAGGGGACCTTGAATGAAAAACTGTTTTTT. Its protein product is CATSREEGTLNEKLFF.

This clonotype occurred a few times. The rearrangement joins TRBV29-1 to TRBJ2-3; D perhaps matches TRBD1 (5 bases). Germline V CDR1 and CDR2: SQVTM, ANQGSEA. The CDR3 extends over 12 amino acids. V was trimmed by 6 bases and J by 4 bases, leaving 11 bases between them. CDR3 coding DNA: TGCAGCGTAGGACACCGCGCAGATACGCAGTATTTT. Its protein is CSVGHRADTQYF.